Listed below are T cell receptor beta chains from one sample, sequenced in a study of blood T cell repertoires in COVID-19. Assay used: immunoSEQ multiplex PCR; TCRdb lists only in-frame clones, some missing. This sample yields roughly 39,000 clones, of which 90% are seen a single time; 4.5% to 7% belongs to the top ten. Sample: peripheral blood. The receptors were sampled from a human donor in a cohort sampled during active COVID-19. The conserved cysteine and the conserved F or W are not part of the CDR3 here. A D gene is named only where the DNA matches it firmly.

V gene: TRBV29-1; D gene: -; J gene: TRBJ1-3; CDR3 protein: SVDIGTSLGNTIY
V gene: TRBV18; D gene: -; J gene: TRBJ2-3; CDR3 protein: ASSQWPADTQY
V gene: TRBV4-3; D gene: TRBD1; J gene: TRBJ1-3; CDR3 protein: ASSQDGQATTGNTIY
V gene: TRBV12-5; D gene: -; J gene: TRBJ1-2; CDR3 protein: ASGLEQGGYT
V gene: TRBV7-2; D gene: TRBD1; J gene: TRBJ1-4; CDR3 protein: ASSLGGHRGANEKLF
V gene: TRBV18; D gene: -; J gene: TRBJ1-4; CDR3 protein: ASSPRAPTTNEKLF
V gene: TRBV7-2; D gene: TRBD2; J gene: TRBJ2-7; CDR3 protein: ASSLGGGLLYEQY
V gene: TRBV27; D gene: TRBD2; J gene: TRBJ2-7; CDR3 protein: ASSPWTSRAYEQY
V gene: TRBV6-5; D gene: -; J gene: TRBJ1-2; CDR3 protein: ASSYDRKNYGYT
V gene: TRBV9; D gene: TRBD1; J gene: TRBJ1-2; CDR3 protein: ASSPRGQGHGYT
V gene: TRBV5-8; D gene: -; J gene: TRBJ2-7; CDR3 protein: ASSLTGSYEQY
V gene: TRBV28; D gene: TRBD2; J gene: TRBJ2-1; CDR3 protein: ASRPGLAGVNEQF
V gene: TRBV11-3; D gene: -; J gene: TRBJ2-7; CDR3 protein: ASSLDSGYEQY
V gene: TRBV7-9; D gene: -; J gene: TRBJ1-1; CDR3 protein: ASSLGQTRGTEAF
V gene: TRBV29-1; D gene: TRBD1; J gene: TRBJ2-6; CDR3 protein: SVGGRTGWLWGANVLT
V gene: TRBV4-3; D gene: -; J gene: TRBJ2-5; CDR3 protein: ASSQVYQETQY
V gene: TRBV19; D gene: -; J gene: TRBJ1-2; CDR3 protein: ASSIGPSGVRGYT
V gene: TRBV3-1/TRBV3-2; D gene: TRBD1; J gene: TRBJ1-3; CDR3 protein: ASSPLSGGTGNTIY
V gene: TRBV7-8; D gene: -; J gene: TRBJ1-2; CDR3 protein: ASSLNNYGYT
V gene: TRBV19; D gene: TRBD1; J gene: TRBJ2-7; CDR3 protein: ASSGQGESREQY